Below are 32 T cell receptor beta chains sequenced from a single sample in a study of blood T cell repertoires in COVID-19. Profiling relied on immunoSEQ multiplex PCR, and the TCRdb table lists in-frame clones only, not all of them. The repertoire holds under 200,000 clones, with just under 85% as singletons. The material sequenced was peripheral blood. The source is a man between 40 and 49 years old who had recovered from COVID-19.

For this clone: Germline and junction disagree at one end, which may indicate a read error. Written as DNA, the CDR3 is TGTGCCAGCAGCCCCCCACGGAACACCGGGGAGCTGCTTTTT. It codes for CASSPPRNTGELLF. The V call is TRBV7-2, the J call TRBJ2-2, with D possibly being TRBD2 (5 bases). The germline gives CDR1 SGHTA, CDR2 FQGNSA. This CDR3 is 14 amino acids long.

J is TRBJ2-3 and V is TRBV24-1; weak D call: TRBD1 (5 bases). Germline V gene sequence: CDR1 KGHDR, CDR2 SFDVKD. The CDR3 runs 15 residues. Trimming took off 4 bases at V and 2 bases at J, with 12 bases between the two ends. The CDR3 DNA reads TGTGCCACCAGTGACCCGACAGAGACCACAGATACGCAGTATTTT. As protein: CATSDPTETTDTQYF.

V gene TRBV6-5 combines with J gene TRBJ2-7; TRBD2 agrees at 9 bases. Germline CDR1 is MNHEY and CDR2 is SVGAGI. The CDR3 is 14 residues long. V dropped 7 bases and J dropped 0; count of bases not matched to a gene: 4. CDR3 loop: CASKAGGSSYEQYF. CDR3 nucleotides: TGTGCCAGCAAGGCGGGAGGGAGCTCCTACGAGCAGTACTTC.

The CDR3 loop reads CASSLDQAEAFF. Written as DNA, the CDR3 is TGTGCCAGCAGCTTGGACCAGGCTGAAGCTTTCTTT. The chain is built from TRBV5-4 and TRBJ1-1; the D is unclear. Trimming removed 0 bases at V and 6 bases at J, with 6 bases between. Per the germline V gene, CDR1 is SGHNT and CDR2 is YYREEE (reference sequence). The CDR3 is 12 residues long.

This rearrangement joins TRBV15 to TRBJ1-6; no clear D gene. This CDR3 region has 13 residues. The V gene's germline CDR1 is LNHNV and CDR2 YYDKDF (reference sequence). V was trimmed by 0 bases and J by 10 bases, leaving 7 bases between them. The CDR3 coding sequence is TGTGCCACCAGCAGAGATCAAAGCTCACCCCTCCACTTT. This sequence encodes CATSRDQSSPLHF.

V and J are TRBV19 and TRBJ2-5; D might be TRBD2 (6 bases). The germline V gene has CDR1 LNHDA and CDR2 SQIVND (reference sequence). Trimming left V 6 bases short and J 5 bases short, with 22 bases between. The CDR3 contains 16 residues. CDR3 protein: CASRGRGTVAGETQYF. CDR3 nucleotide sequence: TGTGCCAGTAGGGGCAGAGGGACGGTGGCGGGGGAGACCCAGTACTTC.

This chain connects TRBV7-3 to TRBJ2-3, with 7 nucleotides matching TRBD2. CDR1 SGHTA and CDR2 FQGTGA come from the germline V gene. The CDR3 runs to 17 residues. The V and J ends lost 0 bases and 3 bases, in that order; junction bases with no gene match: 9. The CDR3 nucleotides are TGTGCCAGCAGCTTAACGGCGGCGGGGGTGAGGACAGATACGCAGTATTTT. Encoded protein: CASSLTAAGVRTDTQYF.

CDR3 coding DNA: TGTGCCAGTTCCCGGGACAGGGGTTACGAGCAGTACTTC. Translation gives CASSRDRGYEQYF. The chain is built from TRBV27 and TRBJ2-7, with 10 nucleotides matching TRBD1. The germline CDR1 and CDR2 sequences are MNHEY and SMNVEV (reference sequence). There are 13 residues in the CDR3. J gave up 4 bases and V 9 bases, and 6 bases lay outside the gene matches.

The chain joins TRBV5-1 to TRBJ2-5; the match to TRBD2 covers 7 bases. With V trimmed by 6 bases and J by 3 bases, 8 bases remained unmatched. This CDR3 is 14 amino acids long. The germline V gene encodes CDR1 SGHRS and CDR2 YFSETQ. The CDR3 bases are TGCGCCAGCACATTGACTAGCACGGAAGAGACCCAGTACTTC. It encodes CASTLTSTEETQYF.

This chain uses TRBV9 with TRBJ2-3, with D possibly TRBD1 on 5 matching bases. V gave up 0 bases and J gave up 0 bases, with 11 bases separating them. This CDR3 region has 16 residues. The germline V gene encodes CDR1 SGDLS and CDR2 YYNGEE. The CDR3 spells CASSVGRGSSTDTQYF. Written as DNA, the CDR3 is TGTGCCAGCAGCGTAGGTAGGGGCTCTAGCACAGATACGCAGTATTTT.

The V call is TRBV7-6, the J call TRBJ2-5; D remains ambiguous. V was pared by 3 bases and J by 5 bases, with 10 bases between. From germline, CDR1 is SGHVS and CDR2 FNYEAQ. The CDR3 runs 13 residues. The CDR3 coding sequence is TGTGCCAGCAGCTTGGGTCCCGGGGAGACCCAGTACTTC. Translated: CASSLGPGETQYF.

V and J are TRBV5-4 and TRBJ1-2; tentative D call: TRBD1 (5 bases). Germline loops: CDR1 SGHNT, CDR2 YYREEE (reference sequence). The CDR3 has 15 amino acids. V dropped 0 bases and J dropped 2 bases, with 11 bases sitting between them. CDR3 sequence (DNA): TGTGCCAGCAGCTTGGAGGGGAATCGGAACTATGGCTACACCTTC. Translating it yields CASSLEGNRNYGYTF. The complete variable domain, with remaining parts taken from reference TRBV5-4 and TRBJ1-2, reads ETGVTQSPTHLIKTRGQQVTLRCSSQSGHNTVSWYQQALGQGPQFIFQYYREEENGRGNFPPRFSGLQFPNYSSELNVNALELDDSALYLCASSLEGNRNYGYTFGSGTRLTVV.

The gene calls are TRBV27 and TRBJ2-5; perhaps TRBD2 as D (6 bases). V gave up 5 bases and J gave up 3 bases, with 19 bases separating them. This CDR3 is 16 amino acids long. The germline V gene encodes CDR1 MNHEY and CDR2 SMNVEV (reference sequence). The CDR3 DNA reads as TGTGCCAGCAGTCCCTCCTCTATGGCGGGAAAAGAGACCCAGTACTTC. It codes for CASSPSSMAGKETQYF.

This clone was detected once. DNA for the CDR3: TGTGCCAGCAGTTTACGGGGGACGGGAGAGACCCAGTACTTC. Residues: CASSLRGTGETQYF. This chain links TRBV27 with TRBJ2-5; TRBD2 is a possible D gene (6 bases). CDR1 and CDR2 from the germline V gene are MNHEY and SMNVEV (reference sequence). The CDR3 is 14 residues long. V lost 2 bases to trimming and J lost 4 bases, with 11 bases between them.

The chain is built from TRBV19 and TRBJ2-4, with D tentatively TRBD2 (5 bases). The ends were cut back, 10 bases at V and 0 bases at J, with 13 bases in the middle. Germline CDR1 and CDR2: LNHDA and SQIVND (reference sequence). This CDR3 is built from 14 residues. DNA for the CDR3: TGTGCCACCCTCCCGACTAAAGCCAAAAACATTCAGTACTTC. The encoded protein is CATLPTKAKNIQYF.

The chain couples TRBV11-3 to TRBJ2-1; 7 nucleotides line up with TRBD1. Germline V CDR1 and CDR2: SGHNT, YENEEA. After removal of 4 bases from V and 6 bases from J, the junction contained 9 bases not matched to a gene. The CDR3 spans 15 residues. CDR3 DNA: TGTGCCAGCAGCTCTGAATTCCGGGACAGCAATGAGCAGTTCTTC. Amino acid sequence: CASSSEFRDSNEQFF.

The rearrangement joins TRBV7-2 to TRBJ1-5; tentative D call: TRBD1 (5 bases). Trimming removed 5 bases from V and 7 bases from J, with 15 bases in between. The germline V gene encodes CDR1 SGHTA and CDR2 FQGNSA. The CDR3 is 14 amino acids. The CDR3 DNA follows: TGTGCCAGCAGCCCTCGGCGGGGGTCCCAGCCCCAGCATTTT. This gives the protein CASSPRRGSQPQHF. Full variable domain (remainder filled in from reference TRBV7-2 and TRBJ1-5): GAGVSQSPSNKVTEKGKDVELRCDPISGHTALYWYRQSLGQGLEFLIYFQGNSAPDKSGLPSDRFSAERTGGSVSTLTIQRTQQEDSAVYLCASSPRRGSQPQHFGDGTRLSIL.

As for this clone: At the DNA level, this CDR3 is encoded by other sequences in the same sample as well. The rearrangement links TRBV6-5 to TRBJ1-5, with D hard to call. The CDR3 runs 13 residues. V was pared by 4 bases and J by 6 bases, with 10 bases between. Germline V gene data show CDR1 as MNHEY and CDR2 as SVGAGI. The DNA of the CDR3 is TGTGCCAGCAGTTCAAGGGAGGGTCAGCCCCAGCATTTT. It encodes CASSSREGQPQHF.

A note on this clone: The germline gene is not matched at one end of the junction; a read error may be the cause. CDR3: CASSLTFAGGSDTQYF. In DNA form, the CDR3 reads TGTGCTAGCAGCTTAACGTTCGCGGGGGGATCAGATACGCAGTATTTT. This chain joins TRBV7-7 and TRBJ2-3; 8 bases align to TRBD2. Germline-derived CDR1 and CDR2 are SSHAT and FNYEAQ (reference sequence). The CDR3 runs 16 residues.

Notes on this clone: An end of the junction differs from the germline gene, which may be a read error. The V call is TRBV7-4, the J call TRBJ2-7; no clear D gene. The CDR3 extends over 9 amino acids. Germline CDR1 is SGHVT and CDR2 is SQSDAQ. DNA of the CDR3: TGTGCCAGCAGCTTAGCTAAATTCTTC. Its protein product is CASSLAKFF.

The rearrangement uses TRBV6-5 and TRBJ2-7, with TRBD2 matching over 7 bases. Germline V CDR1 and CDR2: MNHEY, SVGAGI. Trimming cost V 6 bases and J 7 bases; bases outside gene matches: 15. This CDR3 region has 15 residues. The CDR3 nucleotides read TGTGCCAGCAGACTCCAAGCCAGCGGGATTGGTGAGCAGTACTTC. It encodes CASRLQASGIGEQYF.

The chain carries TRBV20-1 and TRBJ1-1; 7 positions match TRBD1. From germline, CDR1 is DFQATT and CDR2 SNEGSKA (reference sequence). This CDR3 spans 11 amino acids. V lost 6 bases to trimming and J lost 6 bases; unmatched junction nucleotides: 4. CDR3 protein: CSAGQEPEAFF. The CDR3 coding sequence is TGCAGTGCCGGACAGGAGCCTGAAGCTTTCTTT.

The V and J genes are TRBV13 and TRBJ1-3, with D unresolved. CDR1 is PRHDT, CDR2 FYEKMQ, per germline (reference sequence). The CDR3 consists of 17 residues. V lost 2 bases, J lost 0 bases, and 14 bases lay in between. The CDR3 DNA follows: TGTGCCAGCAGCTTACGTGGAGGACCTCGCTCTGGAAACACCATATATTTT. The encoded protein is CASSLRGGPRSGNTIYF.

As regards this clone: Other DNA variants within this sample encode the same CDR3. The rearrangement joins TRBV6-5 to TRBJ2-5; D is unresolved. Trimming left V 0 bases short and J 2 bases short, with 7 bases between. Germline V gene sequence: CDR1 MNHEY, CDR2 SVGAGI. This CDR3 is 14 amino acids long. The CDR3, as DNA: TGTGCCAGCAGTTACTCCTCAGGACAAGAGACCCAGTACTTC. Translation gives CASSYSSGQETQYF.

V is TRBV28 and J is TRBJ1-2; a weak D match, TRBD1 (6 bases). The V end lost 1 base, the J end lost 4 bases, and 13 bases lay between the germline ends. The length of the CDR3 is 15 residues. CDR1 and CDR2 from the germline V gene are MDHEN and SYDVKM. This chain's CDR3 is CASSLLRDTLYGYTF. CDR3 DNA: TGTGCCAGCAGTTTATTAAGGGACACGCTCTATGGCTACACCTTC.

The chain couples TRBV24-1 to TRBJ2-1, with D unresolved. In germline, CDR1 is KGHDR, CDR2 SFDVKD. With 3 bases removed from V and 7 bases from J, the gap between germline ends came to 6 bases. The CDR3 is made up of 12 amino acids. CDR3 sequence: CATSDRENEQFF. CDR3 DNA: TGTGCCACCAGTGATCGAGAGAATGAGCAGTTCTTC.

The chain employs TRBV5-1 and TRBJ2-5; TRBD2 matches 9 bases. Trimming took 4 bases from V and 5 from J; bases not matched to a gene: 15. Germline lookup yields CDR1 SGHRS and CDR2 YFSETQ. CDR3 length equals 17 residues. As DNA, the CDR3 is TGCGCCAGCAGCCCTAACAGGCGGGAGGGCCTGGGGGAGACCCAGTACTTC. Residues: CASSPNRREGLGETQYF.

V gene TRBV4-3 combines with J gene TRBJ2-1, with D tentatively TRBD1 (6 bases). This CDR3 spans 14 amino acids. Germline values: CDR1 LGHNA, CDR2 YSLEER. The V end was cut by 1 base, the J end by 15 bases, with 19 bases between. DNA of the CDR3: TGCGCCAGCAGCCAAGGTCCCGGGACATTAGTACCGTTCTTC. Its translation: CASSQGPGTLVPFF.

This clone was seen just once. CDR3 coding DNA: TGCGCCAGCAGTGAGTCAGGGAGAGGGTATGGCTACACCTTC. Amino acid sequence: CASSESGRGYGYTF. V usage is TRBV10-1 and J usage is TRBJ1-2; D is unclear. Germline CDR1 WNHNN, CDR2 SYGVQD (reference sequence). CDR3 length equals 14 residues. V lost 0 bases, J lost 5 bases, and 10 bases lay in between.

CDR3 DNA sequence: TGTGCCATCGGACAGAACAATGAGCAGTTCTTC. It is translated as CAIGQNNEQFF. The V call is TRBV10-3, the J call TRBJ2-1, with a tentative D call TRBD1 (6 bases). V was trimmed by 8 bases and J by 5 bases, leaving 7 bases between them. This CDR3 comprises 11 residues. Germline assignment: CDR1 ENHRY and CDR2 SYGVKD.

This chain links TRBV29-1 with TRBJ2-7; TRBD2 is a possible D gene (6 bases). This CDR3 is 13 amino acids long. Germline CDR1 and CDR2: SQVTM and ANQGSEA. Trimming took 1 base from V and 4 from J, leaving 11 bases between them. CDR3 nucleotide sequence: TGCAGCGTTGAAGCGTACGGGACTTACGAGCAGTACTTC. Protein: CSVEAYGTYEQYF.

The chain joins TRBV4-3 to TRBJ2-6, with D unresolved. Germline V CDR1 and CDR2: LGHNA, YSLEER. The CDR3 spans 14 residues. The V end was cut by 2 bases, the J end by 0 bases, with 2 bases between. The CDR3 here is CASSQRSGANVLTF. The DNA for the CDR3 is TGCGCCAGCAGCCAACGCTCTGGGGCCAACGTCCTGACTTTC.